This T cell receptor (beta chain) was identified in a study of blood T cell repertoires in COVID-19. Study-wide background: PBMCs, B-cell-depleted T cells, or T cells provided the cDNA or gDNA that made up the material.

Germline-derived CDR1 and CDR2 are LNHDA and SQIVND (reference sequence). V was cut by 4 bases and J by 2 bases, with 3 bases left in between. The CDR3 covers 11 residues. Original processing notes: Nucleated cell number was recorded as an estimate derived from reference gene primer amplification. Using immunoSEQ multiplex PCR, the repertoire was profiled, and TCRdb retains in-frame clones only, with some absent. V, J and clone size were drawn from that table, and D and trimming were deduced from the DNA. There are about 170,000 clones in the sample; around four fifths occur only once, and roughly 18% lies in the top ten.

The receptor's source is a woman in her sixties or seventies who had recovered from COVID-19. V usage is TRBV19 and J usage is TRBJ2-7; D gene ambiguous. The sequencing sample was made of peripheral blood. The CDR3 sequence is CASSTTYEQYF. CDR3 bases: TGTGCCAGTAGTACAACCTACGAGCAGTACTTC.